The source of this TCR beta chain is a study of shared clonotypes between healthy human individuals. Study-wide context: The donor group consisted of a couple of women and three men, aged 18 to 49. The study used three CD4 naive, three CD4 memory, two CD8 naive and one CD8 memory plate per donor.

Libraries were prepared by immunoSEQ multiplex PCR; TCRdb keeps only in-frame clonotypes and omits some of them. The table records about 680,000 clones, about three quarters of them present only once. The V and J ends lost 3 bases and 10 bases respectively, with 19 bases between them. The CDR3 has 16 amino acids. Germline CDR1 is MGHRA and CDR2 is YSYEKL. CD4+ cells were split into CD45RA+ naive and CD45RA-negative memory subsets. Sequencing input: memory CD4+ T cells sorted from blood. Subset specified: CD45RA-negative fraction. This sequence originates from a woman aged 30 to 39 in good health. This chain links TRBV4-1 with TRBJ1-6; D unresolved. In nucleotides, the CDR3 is TGCGCCAGCAGCCAGGGCGGACCCACCAGAAGGTCACCCCTCCACTTT. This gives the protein CASSQGGPTRRSPLHF.